A selection of T cell receptor beta chains follows, all from one sample in a study of blood T cell repertoires in COVID-19. Assay used: immunoSEQ multiplex PCR; TCRdb lists only in-frame clones, some missing. Counted here are about 300,000 clones, around 89% occurring once; the ten biggest clones make up 6.3%. The sequenced sample consisted of peripheral blood. These receptors came from a woman in her fifties or sixties with COVID-19, enrolled during active disease. CDR3s include the opening cysteine and the closing phenylalanine or tryptophan. The order of the fields is clone size, D gene, J gene, V gene, CDR3 protein, CDR3 DNA. A D gene is named only where the DNA matches it firmly. Part of the rows lack a size; the others show once, few, many or a class for expanded clones.

>-|-|TRBJ1-1|TRBV6-5
CASSNRNTEAFF
TGTGCCAGCAGCAACAGGAACACTGAAGCTTTCTTT
>-|TRBD1|TRBJ2-5|TRBV15
CATSRDLRGQETQYF
TGTGCCACCAGCAGAGATCTTAGGGGGCAGGAGACCCAGTACTTC
>-|-|TRBJ2-1|TRBV24-1
CATSDGQRLSYNEQFF
TGTGCCACCAGTGATGGTCAGCGCCTATCCTACAATGAGCAGTTCTTC
>once|-|TRBJ2-7|TRBV27
CASSSHRTRDYEQYF
TGTGCCAGCAGTTCCCACCGCACTAGGGACTACGAGCAGTACTTC
>-|-|TRBJ1-6|TRBV7-9
CASSLGQGSPYNSPLHF
TGTGCCAGCAGCTTAGGGCAGGGGAGTCCCTATAATTCACCCCTCCACTTT
>once|-|TRBJ1-1|TRBV27
CASYRGPTEAFF
TGTGCCAGCTATAGGGGTCCGACCGAAGCTTTCTTT
>-|TRBD1|TRBJ2-7|TRBV11-3
CASSLVDRAPYEQYF
TGTGCCAGCAGCTTAGTGGACAGGGCGCCCTACGAGCAGTACTTC
>-|TRBD2|TRBJ2-7|TRBV7-2
CASSLVGGESGYEQYF
TGTGCCAGCAGCTTAGTGGGGGGGGAATCCGGGTACGAGCAGTACTTC
>once|-|TRBJ2-3|TRBV27
CASSSTDTQYF
TGTGCCAGCAGTTCGACAGATACGCAGTATTTT
>-|TRBD1|TRBJ1-1|TRBV19
CASSTGQGGFEAFF
TGTGCCAGTAGTACGGGACAGGGTGGCTTCGAAGCTTTCTTT
>-|-|TRBJ2-2|TRBV7-9
CASSLQANAGELFF
TGTGCCAGCAGCTTGCAGGCTAATGCCGGGGAGCTGTTTTTT
>-|-|TRBJ2-7|TRBV28
CASRDTFSYEQYF
TGTGCCAGCAGGGACACTTTCTCCTACGAGCAGTACTTC
>-|TRBD2|TRBJ2-1|TRBV30
CASGRSNEQFF
TGTGCCAGCGGGAGGTCCAATGAGCAGTTCTTC
>-|TRBD1|TRBJ1-5|TRBV7-2
CASSAGQGGNNQPQHF
TGTGCCAGCAGCGCGGGACAGGGGGGAAACAATCAGCCCCAGCATTTT
>-|TRBD1|TRBJ2-3|TRBV5-1
CASSSTGDSTDTQYF
TGCGCCAGCAGCTCAACAGGGGATAGCACAGATACGCAGTATTTT
>-|-|TRBJ2-2|TRBV2
CASNFQAVATGELFF
TGTGCCAGCAACTTTCAAGCGGTTGCCACCGGGGAGCTGTTTTTT
>-|-|TRBJ1-2|TRBV6-5
CASRIQERYGYTF
TGTGCCAGCAGGATACAGGAACGCTATGGCTACACCTTC
>-|-|TRBJ1-1|TRBV29-1
CSVEVQGRFTEAFF
TGCAGCGTTGAGGTCCAGGGGCGTTTCACTGAAGCTTTCTTT
>-|TRBD2|TRBJ2-3|TRBV5-1
CASSLERGEGKRERTDTQYF
TGCGCCAGCAGCTTGGAAAGGGGGGAGGGGAAGCGGGAGCGAACAGATACGCAGTATTTT